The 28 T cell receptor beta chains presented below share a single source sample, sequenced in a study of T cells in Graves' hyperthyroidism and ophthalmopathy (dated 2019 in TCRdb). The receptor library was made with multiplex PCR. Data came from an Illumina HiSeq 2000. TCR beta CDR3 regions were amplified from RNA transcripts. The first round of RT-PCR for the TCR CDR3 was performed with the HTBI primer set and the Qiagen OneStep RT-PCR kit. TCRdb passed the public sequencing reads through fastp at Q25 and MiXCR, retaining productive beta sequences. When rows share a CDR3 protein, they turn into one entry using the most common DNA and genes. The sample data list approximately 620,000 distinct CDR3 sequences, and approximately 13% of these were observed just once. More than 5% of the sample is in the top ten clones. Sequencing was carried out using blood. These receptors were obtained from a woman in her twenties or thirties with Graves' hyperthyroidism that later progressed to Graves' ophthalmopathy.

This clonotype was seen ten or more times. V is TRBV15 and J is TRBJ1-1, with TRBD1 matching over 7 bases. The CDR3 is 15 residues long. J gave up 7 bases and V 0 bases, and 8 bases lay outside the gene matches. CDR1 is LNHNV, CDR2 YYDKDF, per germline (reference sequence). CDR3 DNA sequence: TGTGCCACCAGCAGAGATAAAGGGGGCGAACATGAAGCTTTCTTT. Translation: CATSRDKGGEHEAFF.

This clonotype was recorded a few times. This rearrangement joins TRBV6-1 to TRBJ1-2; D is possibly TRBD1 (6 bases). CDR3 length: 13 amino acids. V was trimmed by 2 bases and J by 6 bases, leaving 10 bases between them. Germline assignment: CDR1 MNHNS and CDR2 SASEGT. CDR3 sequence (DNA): TGTGCCAGCAGTGAAAACAGGGTAGATGGCTACACCTTC. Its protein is CASSENRVDGYTF.

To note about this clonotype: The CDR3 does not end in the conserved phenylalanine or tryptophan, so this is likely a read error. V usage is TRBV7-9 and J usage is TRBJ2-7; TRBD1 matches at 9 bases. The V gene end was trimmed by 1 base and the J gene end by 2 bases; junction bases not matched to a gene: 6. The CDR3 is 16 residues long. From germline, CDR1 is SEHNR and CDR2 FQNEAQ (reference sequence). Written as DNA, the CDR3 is TGTGCCAGCAGCTTAGAGAGACAGGGGGTTACCTACGAGCAGTACCTC. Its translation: CASSLERQGVTYEQYL.

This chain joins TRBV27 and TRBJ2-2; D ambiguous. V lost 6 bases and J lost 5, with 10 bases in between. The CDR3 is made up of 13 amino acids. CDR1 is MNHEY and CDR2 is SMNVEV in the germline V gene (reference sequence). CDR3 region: CASSPRPTGELFF. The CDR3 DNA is TGTGCCAGCAGCCCGAGGCCGACCGGGGAGCTGTTTTTT.

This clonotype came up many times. CDR3 loop: CASSLDTGWTQYF. The CDR3 DNA reads TGTGCCAGCAGCTTAGACACGGGGTGGACCCAGTACTTC. The V gene is TRBV7-2, the J gene TRBJ2-5, with D perhaps matching TRBD2 (5 bases). Germline assignment: CDR1 SGHTA and CDR2 FQGNSA. CDR3 size: 13 residues. Trimming pared 1 base from V and 7 bases from J, leaving 10 bases between.

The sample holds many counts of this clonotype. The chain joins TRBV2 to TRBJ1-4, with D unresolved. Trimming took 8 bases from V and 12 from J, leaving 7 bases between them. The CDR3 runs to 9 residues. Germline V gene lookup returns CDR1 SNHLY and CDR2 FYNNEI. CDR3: CASGRELFF. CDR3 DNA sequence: TGTGCCAGCGGGAGGGAACTGTTTTTT. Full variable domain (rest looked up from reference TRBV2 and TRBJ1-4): EPEVTQTPSHQVTQMGQEVILRCVPISNHLYFYWYRQILGQKVEFLVSFYNNEISEKSEIFDDQFSVERPDGSNFTLKIRSTKLEDSAMYFCASGRELFFGSGTQLSVL.

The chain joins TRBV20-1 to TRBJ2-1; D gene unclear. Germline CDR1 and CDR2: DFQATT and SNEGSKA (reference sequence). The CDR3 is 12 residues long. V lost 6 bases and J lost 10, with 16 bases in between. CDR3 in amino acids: CSAIRTHGEQFF. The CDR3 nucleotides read TGCAGTGCGATTAGAACCCATGGGGAGCAGTTCTTC.

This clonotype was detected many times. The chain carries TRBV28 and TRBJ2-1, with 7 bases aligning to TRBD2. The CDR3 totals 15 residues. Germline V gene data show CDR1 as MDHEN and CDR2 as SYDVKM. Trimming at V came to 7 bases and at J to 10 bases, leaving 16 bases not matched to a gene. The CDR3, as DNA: TGTGCCAGCATACCCCTGGCGGGAGTTATGAAGGAGCAGTTCTTC. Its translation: CASIPLAGVMKEQFF.

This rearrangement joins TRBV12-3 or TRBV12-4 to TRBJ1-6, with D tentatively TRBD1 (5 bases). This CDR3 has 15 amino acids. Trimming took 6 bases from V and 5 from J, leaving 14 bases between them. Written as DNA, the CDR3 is TGTGCCAGCAGCCCCGGGACCGAAAATAATTCACCCCTCCACTTT. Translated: CASSPGTENNSPLHF.

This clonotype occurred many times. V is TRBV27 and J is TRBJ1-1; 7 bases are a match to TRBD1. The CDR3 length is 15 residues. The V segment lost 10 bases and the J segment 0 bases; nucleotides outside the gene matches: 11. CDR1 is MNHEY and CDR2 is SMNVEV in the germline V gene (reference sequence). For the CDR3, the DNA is TGTGCCACCCGACAGGGCTCAGTCATGAACACTGAAGCTTTCTTT. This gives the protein CATRQGSVMNTEAFF.

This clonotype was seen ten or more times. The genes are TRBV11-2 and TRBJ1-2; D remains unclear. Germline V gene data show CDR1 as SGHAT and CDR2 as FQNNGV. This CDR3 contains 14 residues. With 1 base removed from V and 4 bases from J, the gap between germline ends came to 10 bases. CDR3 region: CASSLAPAPYGYTF. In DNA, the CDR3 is TGTGCCAGCAGCTTAGCCCCAGCCCCCTATGGCTACACCTTC.

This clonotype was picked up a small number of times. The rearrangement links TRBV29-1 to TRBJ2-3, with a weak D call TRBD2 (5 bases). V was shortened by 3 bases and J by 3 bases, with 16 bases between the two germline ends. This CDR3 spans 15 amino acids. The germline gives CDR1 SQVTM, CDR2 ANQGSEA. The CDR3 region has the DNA TGCAGCGTTGACGCTATGGGTAGGAGGACAGATACGCAGTATTTT. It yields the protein CSVDAMGRRTDTQYF.

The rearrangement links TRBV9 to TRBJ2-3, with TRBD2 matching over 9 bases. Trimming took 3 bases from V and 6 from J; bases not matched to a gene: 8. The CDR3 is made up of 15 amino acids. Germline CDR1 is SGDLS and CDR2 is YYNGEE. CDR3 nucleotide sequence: TGTGCCAGCAGCGACGGACTAGCGTCGTCCGATACGCAGTATTTT. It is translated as CASSDGLASSDTQYF. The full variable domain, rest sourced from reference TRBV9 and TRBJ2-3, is DSGVTQTPKHLITATGQRVTLRCSPRSGDLSVYWYQQSLDQGLQFLIQYYNGEERAKGNILERFSAQQFPDLHSELNLSSLELGDSALYFCASSDGLASSDTQYFGPGTRLTVL.

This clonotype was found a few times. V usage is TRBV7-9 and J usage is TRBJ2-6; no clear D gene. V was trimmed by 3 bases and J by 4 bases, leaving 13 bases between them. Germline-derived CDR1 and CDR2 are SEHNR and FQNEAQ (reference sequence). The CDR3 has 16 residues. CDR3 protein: CASSLWQPYGANVLTF. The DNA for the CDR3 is TGTGCCAGCAGCTTGTGGCAGCCCTACGGGGCCAACGTCCTGACTTTC.

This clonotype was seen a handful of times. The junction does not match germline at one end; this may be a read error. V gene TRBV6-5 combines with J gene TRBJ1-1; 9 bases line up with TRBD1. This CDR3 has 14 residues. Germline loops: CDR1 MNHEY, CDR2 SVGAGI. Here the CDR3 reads CASSSGQGNTEVFF. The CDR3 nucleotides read TGTGCCAGCAGTTCCGGACAGGGGAATACTGAAGTTTTCTTT.

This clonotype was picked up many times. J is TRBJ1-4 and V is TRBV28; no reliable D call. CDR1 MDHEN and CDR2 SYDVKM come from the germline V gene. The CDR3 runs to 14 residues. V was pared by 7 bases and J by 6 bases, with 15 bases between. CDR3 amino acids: CASTSDGVDEKLFF. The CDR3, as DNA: TGTGCCAGCACGAGTGACGGTGTGGATGAAAAACTGTTTTTT. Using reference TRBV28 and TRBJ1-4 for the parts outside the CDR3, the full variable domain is DVKVTQSSRYLVKRTGEKVFLECVQDMDHENMFWYRQDPGLGLRLIYFSYDVKMKEKGDIPEGYSVSREKKERFSLILESASTNQTSMYLCASTSDGVDEKLFFGSGTQLSVL.

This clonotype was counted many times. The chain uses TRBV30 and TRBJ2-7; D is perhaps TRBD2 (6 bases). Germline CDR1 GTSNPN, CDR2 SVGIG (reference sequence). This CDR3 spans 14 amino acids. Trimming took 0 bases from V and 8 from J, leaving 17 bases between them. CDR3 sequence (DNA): TGTGCCTGGAGTGTCTGGCAGGGAGGTAGGCAGCAGTACTTC. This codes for CAWSVWQGGRQQYF.

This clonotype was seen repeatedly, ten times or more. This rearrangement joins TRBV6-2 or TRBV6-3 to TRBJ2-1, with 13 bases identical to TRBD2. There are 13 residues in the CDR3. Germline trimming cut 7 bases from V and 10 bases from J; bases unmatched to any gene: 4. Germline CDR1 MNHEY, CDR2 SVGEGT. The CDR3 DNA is TGTGCCAGCACCCCGACTAGCGGGGGGGAGCAGTTCTTC. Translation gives CASTPTSGGEQFF.

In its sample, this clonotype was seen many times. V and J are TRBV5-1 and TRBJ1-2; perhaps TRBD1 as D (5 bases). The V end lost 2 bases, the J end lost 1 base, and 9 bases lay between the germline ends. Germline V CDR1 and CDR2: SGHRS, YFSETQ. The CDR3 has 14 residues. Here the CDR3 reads CASSLQEGNYGYTF. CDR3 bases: TGCGCCAGCAGCTTACAGGAGGGTAACTATGGCTACACCTTC.

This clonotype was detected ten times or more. CDR3 nucleotides: TGTGCCAGCAGTGTTAAGGGGGCAGAAGATGGCTACACCTTC. It yields the protein CASSVKGAEDGYTF. V gene TRBV6-1 combines with J gene TRBJ1-2; 7 bases agree with TRBD1. The germline V gene has CDR1 MNHNS and CDR2 SASEGT. The ends lost 4 bases at V and 6 bases at J; junction bases unmatched: 8. The CDR3 totals 14 residues.

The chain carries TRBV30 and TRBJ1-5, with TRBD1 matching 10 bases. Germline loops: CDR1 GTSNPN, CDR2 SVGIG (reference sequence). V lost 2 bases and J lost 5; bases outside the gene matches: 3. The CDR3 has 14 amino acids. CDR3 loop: CAWSRGQGYQPQHF. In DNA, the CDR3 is TGTGCCTGGAGTCGGGGACAGGGGTATCAGCCCCAGCATTTT.

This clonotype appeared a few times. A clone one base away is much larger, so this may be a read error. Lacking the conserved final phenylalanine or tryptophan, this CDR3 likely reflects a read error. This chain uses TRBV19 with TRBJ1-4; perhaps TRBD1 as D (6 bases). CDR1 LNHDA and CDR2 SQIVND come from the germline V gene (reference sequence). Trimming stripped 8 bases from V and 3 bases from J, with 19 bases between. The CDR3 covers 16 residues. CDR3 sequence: CASLRSTGSANEKLFL. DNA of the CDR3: TGTGCCAGTCTTCGCTCTACAGGGTCGGCTAATGAAAAACTGTTTCTT.

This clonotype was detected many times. CDR3 DNA: TGTGCCAGCAGTACAACCGGGACAAGCTATGGCTACACCTTC. Residues: CASSTTGTSYGYTF. The chain combines TRBV12-3 or TRBV12-4 with TRBJ1-2; D is perhaps TRBD1 (6 bases). Deletions cut 5 bases from V and 4 bases from J, with 14 bases between. CDR3 size: 14 residues.

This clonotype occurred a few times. CDR3 amino acids: CASSLTGIFSGANVLTF. In DNA, the CDR3 is TGTGCCAGCAGCTTAACAGGGATATTCTCTGGGGCCAACGTCCTGACTTTC. The chain has TRBV5-6 and TRBJ2-6; tentative D call: TRBD1 (6 bases). The V and J ends lost 2 bases and 0 bases respectively, with 12 bases between them. CDR1 is SGHDT and CDR2 is YYEEEE in the germline V gene. The CDR3 is 17 residues long.

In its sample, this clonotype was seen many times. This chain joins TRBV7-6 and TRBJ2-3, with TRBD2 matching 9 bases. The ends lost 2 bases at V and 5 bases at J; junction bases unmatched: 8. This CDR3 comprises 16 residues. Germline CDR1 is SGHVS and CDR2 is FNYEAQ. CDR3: CASSLTPSGTVDTQYF. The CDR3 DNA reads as TGTGCCAGCAGCTTAACCCCTAGCGGGACGGTAGATACGCAGTATTTT.

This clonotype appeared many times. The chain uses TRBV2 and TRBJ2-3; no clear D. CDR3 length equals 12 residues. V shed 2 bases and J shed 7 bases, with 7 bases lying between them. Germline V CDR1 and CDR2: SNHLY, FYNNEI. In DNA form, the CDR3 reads TGTGCCAGCAGTGAATCTGGGAATACGCAGTATTTT. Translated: CASSESGNTQYF.

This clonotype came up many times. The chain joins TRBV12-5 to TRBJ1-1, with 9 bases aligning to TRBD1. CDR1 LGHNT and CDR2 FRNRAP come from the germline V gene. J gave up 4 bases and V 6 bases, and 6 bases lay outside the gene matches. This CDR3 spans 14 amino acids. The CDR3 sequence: CASGPTGGSTEAFF. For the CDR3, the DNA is TGTGCTAGTGGCCCCACAGGGGGCAGCACTGAAGCTTTCTTT.

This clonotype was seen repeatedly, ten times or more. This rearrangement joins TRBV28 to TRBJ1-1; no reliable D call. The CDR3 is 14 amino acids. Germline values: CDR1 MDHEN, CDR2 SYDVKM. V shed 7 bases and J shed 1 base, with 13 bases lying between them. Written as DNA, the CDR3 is TGTGCCAGCACCTTACCCGGGTCGAACACTGAAGCTTTCTTT. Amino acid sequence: CASTLPGSNTEAFF.